This T cell receptor (beta chain) appears in the sequencing data of a study of blood T cell repertoires in COVID-19 (TCRdb year 2020). At the level of the whole study: The collaborator samples originated in the United States, Italy and Spain and spanned the acute and convalescent phases of COVID-19. The prospective study material was composed of cDNA or gDNA derived from T cells, B-cell-depleted T cells, or PBMCs. Subjects who had been exposed to COVID-19, were actively infected with it, or had recovered from it provided the deeply sampled blood TCRbeta repertoires that made up the dataset. A freely available public database, intended as a resource for researchers studying the immune response to SARS-CoV-2, is where the repertoires were released. The samples were drawn from the first 160 participants of the ongoing ImmuneRACE study and from 1,254 subjects provided by 6 global collaborators. A de-identified subject ID, COVID-19 status, age in years and sex were almost always included in the sample metadata. HLA class I and class II types, where available, came from metadata supplied by the sample provider rather than from assay-based typing. Broad study findings and their caveats: The amount of clinical and demographic metadata varied by source and participant and was provided uncurated.

The immunoSEQ Assay, a bias-controlled multiplex PCR, was used to amplify TCRbeta CDR3 regions from genomic DNA. In the authors' own workflow: Nucleated cell counts per sample were estimated from amplification of reference gene primers within the assay. To quantify the absolute abundance of each unique TCRbeta CDR3 rearrangement, sequence reads were collapsed and filtered. For each sample, productive Simpson clonality was calculated as the square root of Simpson's diversity index over productive rearrangements. TCRdb limited this immuneACCESS table to in-frame rearrangements with V and J called. A share of clones is missing; checked studies link under half to unresolved V genes, and the rest is unexplained. D and trimming were read from the DNA, whereas the V and J calls and clone size are those reported in that table. Across this sample there are almost 400,000 clones, with more than 70% seen only once. The ten largest make up about 2% of the sample.

One collaborating source in Seattle enrolled patients while the patients were actively infected and followed the patients over time throughout the course of disease. Whole blood was collected in K2EDTA tubes by collaborating institutions according to the institutions' own protocols. For TCRbeta analysis, collaborators shipped samples in one of three forms: frozen whole blood, isolated PBMCs, or DNA extracted from either of those sample types. As to this clone: This receptor's antigen is unknown. Base-call qualities are not available, and no considerably larger clone is one nucleotide away.

The V and J ends are trimmed by 9 bases and 8 bases, leaving 17 bases between them. The CDR1 and CDR2 encoded by the germline V gene are SGHRS and YFSETQ. Spanning cysteine to phenylalanine, the CDR3 consists of 12 amino acids. Just the 36-base CDR3 DNA is kept, in frame starting at base 1. This sequence originates from a woman aged 60-75 years with COVID-19, enrolled during active disease. The chain couples TRBV5-1 to TRBJ1-2, and the D gene may be TRBD1, 5 bases matching. The sample consisted of peripheral blood. The DNA sequence follows: TGCGCCACCCGGATGGACACCATGGGCTACACCTTC. It translates as CATRMDTMGYTF.